The rows below give T cell receptor beta chains drawn from one sample of a study of blood T cell repertoires in COVID-19. Profiling relied on immunoSEQ multiplex PCR, and the TCRdb table lists in-frame clones only, not all of them. The repertoire holds approximately 210,000 clones, roughly 94% seen once, with approximately 1.2% in the top ten. Sequencing input: peripheral blood. The receptors stem from a man aged 30-40 years with acute or convalescent COVID-19. CDR3s include the opening cysteine and the closing phenylalanine or tryptophan. Each record gives: clone size, D gene, V gene, J gene, CDR3 DNA, CDR3 protein. The D gene is left open where the match is weak. Clone size is stated in some rows and not others, as once, few, many or a class when expanded.

abundance: NA
d_gene: NA
v_gene: TRBV7-7
j_gene: TRBJ2-2
CDR3nt: TGTGCTAGCAGCTTAGACTTCACCGGGGAGCTGTTTTTT
CDR3aa: CASSLDFTGELFF

abundance: NA
d_gene: NA
v_gene: TRBV29-1
j_gene: TRBJ1-2
CDR3nt: TGCAGCGTAAAGAGCAGGAACTATGGCTACACCTTC
CDR3aa: CSVKSRNYGYTF

abundance: NA
d_gene: TRBD2
v_gene: TRBV27
j_gene: TRBJ2-7
CDR3nt: TGTGCCAGCAGGAGGACTAGCGCGATCTCCTACGAGCAGTACTTC
CDR3aa: CASRRTSAISYEQYF

abundance: once
d_gene: NA
v_gene: TRBV21-1
j_gene: TRBJ2-6
CDR3nt: TGTTCGAGTAGGGGGCCTAAAATATCTGGGGCCAACGTCCTGACTTTC
CDR3aa: CSSRGPKISGANVLTF

abundance: NA
d_gene: TRBD1
v_gene: TRBV19
j_gene: TRBJ1-5
CDR3nt: TGTGCCAGTGGGATGATAGGGGGACAGGGCTTTTTTCAGCCCCAGCATTTT
CDR3aa: CASGMIGGQGFFQPQHF

abundance: NA
d_gene: NA
v_gene: TRBV6-6
j_gene: TRBJ2-7
CDR3nt: TGTGCCAGCAGCCACACAGGGAGGCAGTACTTC
CDR3aa: CASSHTGRQYF

abundance: NA
d_gene: TRBD1
v_gene: TRBV9
j_gene: TRBJ1-6
CDR3nt: TGTGCCAGCAGCGTAGTTACAAGGGACCGGGACAGGGGGCATTCACCCCTCCACTTT
CDR3aa: CASSVVTRDRDRGHSPLHF

abundance: once
d_gene: NA
v_gene: TRBV6-2/TRBV6-3
j_gene: TRBJ2-7
CDR3nt: TGTGCCAGCAGTCCCCGGCGGGACAGCACAACCTACGAGCAGTACTTC
CDR3aa: CASSPRRDSTTYEQYF

abundance: NA
d_gene: TRBD2
v_gene: TRBV29-1
j_gene: TRBJ2-2
CDR3nt: TGCAGCGTACTAAGCGGGGGGATTAACACCGGGGAGCTGTTTTTT
CDR3aa: CSVLSGGINTGELFF

abundance: NA
d_gene: TRBD2
v_gene: TRBV6-1
j_gene: TRBJ2-7
CDR3nt: TGTGCCAGCAGTGAACTAGCGGGAGAAAGGTACGAGCAGTACTTC
CDR3aa: CASSELAGERYEQYF

abundance: NA
d_gene: NA
v_gene: TRBV2
j_gene: TRBJ1-2
CDR3nt: TGTGCCAGCAGTGATCCGGGGGACCGGTCTAACTATGGCTACACCTTC
CDR3aa: CASSDPGDRSNYGYTF

abundance: NA
d_gene: TRBD1
v_gene: TRBV6-5
j_gene: TRBJ1-1
CDR3nt: TGTGCCAGCAGTTACTCGGGACAGGGAACTGAAGCTTTCTTT
CDR3aa: CASSYSGQGTEAFF

abundance: NA
d_gene: TRBD1
v_gene: TRBV7-9
j_gene: TRBJ1-2
CDR3nt: TGTGCCAGCAGCCCCGGGACAGGGGAGTTTAACTATGGCTACACCTTC
CDR3aa: CASSPGTGEFNYGYTF

abundance: NA
d_gene: TRBD2
v_gene: TRBV11-2
j_gene: TRBJ2-1
CDR3nt: TGTGCCAGCAGCTTAGGGGTCCGGCCTAGCGGGGGTCAATACAATGAGCAGTTCTTC
CDR3aa: CASSLGVRPSGGQYNEQFF

abundance: NA
d_gene: NA
v_gene: TRBV27
j_gene: TRBJ1-6
CDR3nt: TGTGCCAGCAGTTTAGACAGACCTTTATATAATTCACCCCTCCACTTT
CDR3aa: CASSLDRPLYNSPLHF

abundance: NA
d_gene: NA
v_gene: TRBV5-1
j_gene: TRBJ1-5
CDR3nt: TGCGCCAGCAGCTTGGGGCAGGGGAGCAATCAGCCCCAGCATTTT
CDR3aa: CASSLGQGSNQPQHF

abundance: NA
d_gene: NA
v_gene: TRBV29-1
j_gene: TRBJ2-3
CDR3nt: TGCAGCGTTGTTGGCCTCAGGGGAACAGATACGCAGTATTTT
CDR3aa: CSVVGLRGTDTQYF

abundance: NA
d_gene: TRBD1
v_gene: TRBV6-5
j_gene: TRBJ1-1
CDR3nt: TGTGCCAGCAAGACAGGGACTACTGAAGCTTTCTTT
CDR3aa: CASKTGTTEAFF

abundance: NA
d_gene: TRBD1
v_gene: TRBV28
j_gene: TRBJ1-1
CDR3nt: TGTGCCAGCAGTTTAGGGGGGACAGGTGAGACTGAAGCTTTCTTT
CDR3aa: CASSLGGTGETEAFF

abundance: NA
d_gene: TRBD1
v_gene: TRBV18
j_gene: TRBJ1-1
CDR3nt: TGTGCCAGCTCCCTAGGACAGGCTGACACTGAAGCTTTCTTT
CDR3aa: CASSLGQADTEAFF

abundance: NA
d_gene: TRBD1
v_gene: TRBV5-4
j_gene: TRBJ1-6
CDR3nt: TGTGCCAGCAGCCAAAACAGGGGGCAATCACCCCTCCACTTT
CDR3aa: CASSQNRGQSPLHF

abundance: once
d_gene: NA
v_gene: TRBV6-5
j_gene: TRBJ1-4
CDR3nt: TGTGCCAGCAGTTATCCGAGGAGGGATGAAAAACTGTTTTTT
CDR3aa: CASSYPRRDEKLFF

abundance: NA
d_gene: TRBD1
v_gene: TRBV6-2/TRBV6-3
j_gene: TRBJ2-6
CDR3nt: TGTGCCAGCAGTGACCGGGACAGGTCCTCTGGGGCCAACGTCCTGACTTTC
CDR3aa: CASSDRDRSSGANVLTF

abundance: NA
d_gene: TRBD1
v_gene: TRBV29-1
j_gene: TRBJ2-2
CDR3nt: TGCAGCGTTGCGGTGTCGGACAGGGGGAACCGGGAGCTGTTTTTT
CDR3aa: CSVAVSDRGNRELFF

abundance: NA
d_gene: TRBD1
v_gene: TRBV4-1
j_gene: TRBJ1-4
CDR3nt: TGCGCCAGCAGCCAAGCAACATCCACAGGGGCAACTAATGAAAAACTGTTTTTT
CDR3aa: CASSQATSTGATNEKLFF

abundance: NA
d_gene: TRBD2
v_gene: TRBV2
j_gene: TRBJ2-2
CDR3nt: TGTGCCAGCAAAGGGACTAGCGGGAACACCGGGGAGCTGTTTTTT
CDR3aa: CASKGTSGNTGELFF

abundance: NA
d_gene: NA
v_gene: TRBV28
j_gene: TRBJ1-2
CDR3nt: TGTGCCAGCAGTTCGACATATGGCTACACCTTC
CDR3aa: CASSSTYGYTF

abundance: once
d_gene: NA
v_gene: TRBV5-1
j_gene: TRBJ1-1
CDR3nt: TGCGCCAGCAGCCCCGATATTGGGGAGGTGAACACTGAAGCTTTCTTT
CDR3aa: CASSPDIGEVNTEAFF

abundance: NA
d_gene: TRBD1
v_gene: TRBV18
j_gene: TRBJ1-3
CDR3nt: TGTGCCAGCTCACAGGGGACAGGAGGAAACACCATATATTTT
CDR3aa: CASSQGTGGNTIYF

abundance: NA
d_gene: NA
v_gene: TRBV6-6
j_gene: TRBJ2-7
CDR3nt: TGTGCCAGCAGTTACTTCGGCTACGAGCAGTACTTC
CDR3aa: CASSYFGYEQYF

abundance: once
d_gene: TRBD2
v_gene: TRBV2
j_gene: TRBJ2-5
CDR3nt: TGTGCCAGCAGCCGACTAGCGGGGGGGCGAAAGACCCAGTACTTC
CDR3aa: CASSRLAGGRKTQYF

abundance: NA
d_gene: TRBD2
v_gene: TRBV9
j_gene: TRBJ2-3
CDR3nt: TGTGCCAGCAGCGTAGGTGGAGCGGGAGGGGGTACGCAGTATTTT
CDR3aa: CASSVGGAGGGTQYF

abundance: once
d_gene: NA
v_gene: TRBV3-1/TRBV3-2
j_gene: TRBJ1-2
CDR3nt: TGTGCCAGCAGTCTGAACTATGGCTACACCTTC
CDR3aa: CASSLNYGYTF

abundance: NA
d_gene: TRBD2
v_gene: TRBV28
j_gene: TRBJ2-7
CDR3nt: TGTGCCAGCAGTTTGGGCGGGGGTATCGACGAGCAGTACTTC
CDR3aa: CASSLGGGIDEQYF

abundance: NA
d_gene: TRBD1
v_gene: TRBV7-9
j_gene: TRBJ1-5
CDR3nt: TGTGCCAGCAGCTTAGGGACAGGGGGCCGGAATCAGCCCCAGCATTTT
CDR3aa: CASSLGTGGRNQPQHF

abundance: NA
d_gene: NA
v_gene: TRBV28
j_gene: TRBJ2-7
CDR3nt: TGTGCCAGCAGTATCACCGAGGGGGAAAGGCCCTACGAGCAGTACTTC
CDR3aa: CASSITEGERPYEQYF

abundance: NA
d_gene: TRBD2
v_gene: TRBV28
j_gene: TRBJ2-1
CDR3nt: TGTGCCAGCAGAAGAGGGCGGGAGGCATCCCCCTACAATGAGCAGTTCTTC
CDR3aa: CASRRGREASPYNEQFF

abundance: NA
d_gene: NA
v_gene: TRBV4-1
j_gene: TRBJ2-2
CDR3nt: TGCGCCAGCAAGGATCTGGGTCAGGGATTGGGTAAAGCCGGGGAGCTGTTTTTT
CDR3aa: CASKDLGQGLGKAGELFF

abundance: NA
d_gene: NA
v_gene: TRBV18
j_gene: TRBJ1-5
CDR3nt: TGTGCCAGCTCCCAACTGGACATGGGGAGCAATCAGCCCCAGCATTTT
CDR3aa: CASSQLDMGSNQPQHF

abundance: NA
d_gene: NA
v_gene: TRBV15
j_gene: TRBJ2-3
CDR3nt: TGTGCCACCAGCAGAGCCGAGGTTACAGATACGCAGTATTTT
CDR3aa: CATSRAEVTDTQYF

abundance: once
d_gene: TRBD1
v_gene: TRBV10-3
j_gene: TRBJ1-2
CDR3nt: TGTGCCATCAGTGAGGGGGACAGGGGGCAAGGCTACACCTTC
CDR3aa: CAISEGDRGQGYTF